The 15 T cell receptor beta chains listed next were all sequenced from one sample in a study of blood T cells in healthy people across ages. The authors ran a second PCR of about 6 to 11 cycles using a sample-barcoded 5' primer and a J-beta primer mix. TCRdb analysed the 5' RACE reads with MiXCR anew, one entry per CDR3 protein. The sample holds roughly 730,000 distinct CDR3 sequences; 45% to 70% are singletons and the top ten take roughly 24%. Sample: blood. The receptors shown here come from a man aged 40-49 years in good health.

V gene TRBV10-3 combines with J gene TRBJ1-1; 7 nucleotides line up with TRBD1. Per germline, CDR1 ENHRY and CDR2 SYGVKD. The CDR3 runs 20 residues. The V and J ends lost 3 bases and 4 bases, in that order; junction bases with no gene match: 23. The CDR3 bases are TGTGCCATCAGTGATTTAATAATAAGGGGGCGACGCCCGGGACGCACTGAAGCTTTCTTT. Translation gives CAISDLIIRGRRPGRTEAFF.

The chain uses TRBV5-4 and TRBJ2-5; D remains unclear. Per the germline V gene, CDR1 is SGHNT and CDR2 is YYREEE (reference sequence). Trimming took off 3 bases at V and 5 bases at J, with 11 bases between the two ends. The CDR3 contains 13 residues. CDR3 bases: TGTGCCAGCAGCTGGTTCCTAAGGGAGACCCAGTACTTC. Encoded protein: CASSWFLRETQYF. The full variable domain, in which reference TRBV5-4 and TRBJ2-5 provide the parts outside the CDR3, is ETGVTQSPTHLIKTRGQQVTLRCSSQSGHNTVSWYQQALGQGPQFIFQYYREEENGRGNFPPRFSGLQFPNYSSELNVNALELDDSALYLCASSWFLRETQYFGPGTRLLVL.

The V and J genes are TRBV7-2 and TRBJ2-3; no clear D gene. Germline V gives CDR1 SGHTA, CDR2 FQGNSA. Trimming stripped 4 bases from V and 6 bases from J, with 11 bases between. CDR3 size: 13 residues. The DNA for the CDR3 is TGTGCCAGCAGCTATACCAACACGGATACGCAGTATTTT. This encodes CASSYTNTDTQYF.

The chain carries TRBV9 and TRBJ2-4; 10 bases align to TRBD2. This CDR3 region has 16 residues. V lost 7 bases to trimming and J lost 1 base; unmatched junction nucleotides: 8. Looked up from germline, CDR1 is SGDLS and CDR2 is YYNGEE. The CDR3 reads CASYEREGSAKNIQYF. The CDR3 DNA follows: TGTGCCAGCTATGAGCGGGAGGGTTCGGCCAAAAACATTCAGTACTTC.

The chain couples TRBV28 to TRBJ2-2; tentative D call: TRBD1 (6 bases). This CDR3 comprises 20 residues. With 5 bases removed from V and 2 bases from J, the gap between germline ends came to 27 bases. The germline V gene encodes CDR1 MDHEN and CDR2 SYDVKM. In DNA form, the CDR3 reads TGTGCCAGCAGTCGTTCCCGTCGGCAGGGGTGGGGCTTAAACACCGGGGAGCTGTTTTTT. This gives the protein CASSRSRRQGWGLNTGELFF.

This rearrangement joins TRBV7-2 to TRBJ2-4; 7 bases match TRBD1. CDR3 length equals 15 residues. With 0 bases clipped from V and 6 bases from J, the junction kept 5 bases outside the gene matches. CDR1 and CDR2 from the germline V gene are SGHTA and FQGNSA. CDR3 nucleotides: TGTGCCAGCAGCTTAGCCGGGACAGCGTTAAACATTCAGTACTTC. Its protein is CASSLAGTALNIQYF.

The chain carries TRBV27 and TRBJ2-1; D possibly matches TRBD1 or TRBD2 (5 bases each). This CDR3 has 16 amino acids. V was cut by 6 bases and J by 2 bases, with 17 bases left in between. Germline CDR1 and CDR2: MNHEY and SMNVEV (reference sequence). The DNA of the CDR3 is TGTGCCAGCAGCCGTCTCGGGGCAAACCCCTACAATGAGCAGTTCTTC. Amino acid sequence: CASSRLGANPYNEQFF.

The rearrangement joins TRBV4-3 to TRBJ2-4; tentative D call: TRBD2 (6 bases). Looked up from germline, CDR1 is LGHNA and CDR2 is YSLEER. The CDR3 loop spans 19 amino acids. V lost 3 bases to trimming and J lost 0 bases, with 21 bases between them. The CDR3 nucleotides read TGCGCCAGCAGCCAGCTATTTGGGTCTGGGGGACTAGCCAAAAACATTCAGTACTTC. Protein: CASSQLFGSGGLAKNIQYF.

This rearrangement joins TRBV5-1 to TRBJ2-5, with 11 bases identical to TRBD2. The CDR3 length is 16 residues. J was trimmed by 11 bases and V by 4 bases; bases with no gene match: 16. Germline-derived CDR1 and CDR2 are SGHRS and YFSETQ. CDR3 amino acids: CASSKLLAGATNEQYF. The CDR3 coding sequence is TGCGCCAGCAGCAAACTACTAGCGGGGGCCACCAATGAGCAGTACTTC.

J is TRBJ2-1 and V is TRBV7-2; TRBD2 is a possible D gene (5 bases). Trimming left V 0 bases short and J 0 bases short, with 9 bases between. Germline-derived CDR1 and CDR2 are SGHTA and FQGNSA. The CDR3 extends over 16 amino acids. DNA for the CDR3: TGTGCCAGCAGCTTAGCTGGGCGGGTCTCCTACAATGAGCAGTTCTTC. Its translation: CASSLAGRVSYNEQFF.

This clonotype was counted once. The chain is built from TRBV7-2 and TRBJ2-3; 8 bases match TRBD2. Germline V gene data show CDR1 as SGHTA and CDR2 as FQGNSA. The V segment lost 6 bases and the J segment 1 base; nucleotides outside the gene matches: 3. The CDR3 has 14 amino acids. The CDR3 sequence: CASRSGLGTDTQYF. Written as DNA, the CDR3 is TGTGCCAGCAGATCGGGACTAGGCACAGATACGCAGTATTTT.

This sequence joins TRBV10-3 and TRBJ2-1, with a weak D call TRBD2 (6 bases). The DNA end is a closer match to TRBJ2-7, so the J assignment may be wrong. Germline V lookup: CDR1 ENHRY, CDR2 SYGVKD. The CDR3 runs 16 residues. The CDR3 spells CAISPDGGRPSYEQYF. In DNA, the CDR3 is TGTGCCATCAGTCCAGATGGGGGGAGGCCCTCCTACGAGCAGTACTTC.

J is TRBJ2-5 and V is TRBV11-1; no reliable D call. CDR1 and CDR2 from the germline V gene are SGHAT and FQDESV (reference sequence). This CDR3 is 14 amino acids long. The V end was cut by 8 bases, the J end by 1 base, with 14 bases between. The CDR3 loop is CASSPRVLQETQYF. The CDR3 region has the DNA TGTGCCAGCTCCCCCCGGGTGCTCCAAGAGACCCAGTACTTC.

The rearrangement joins TRBV5-1 to TRBJ1-1; D ambiguous. This CDR3 spans 14 amino acids. V was cut by 1 base and J by 4 bases, with 11 bases left in between. Germline V gene sequence: CDR1 SGHRS, CDR2 YFSETQ. The CDR3 DNA follows: TGCGCCAGCAGCTTGACCGTAGGTTCCACTGAAGCTTTCTTT. Its translation is CASSLTVGSTEAFF.

The chain links TRBV9 to TRBJ2-5, with TRBD2 matching 13 bases. This CDR3 has 15 residues. Germline assignment: CDR1 SGDLS and CDR2 YYNGEE. V was clipped by 3 bases and J by 3 bases; unmatched bases: 2. Written as DNA, the CDR3 is TGTGCCAGCAGCGAGGGACTAGCGGGAAAAGAGACCCAGTACTTC. This translates into CASSEGLAGKETQYF.